This T cell receptor (beta chain) comes out of a study of cytomegalovirus exposure and HLA in healthy donors. PCR primers comprised 60 Vbeta and 13 Jbeta primers. Profiling relied on immunoSEQ multiplex PCR, and the TCRdb table lists in-frame clones only, not all of them. The table shows roughly 190,000 clones, with 81% occurring only once. The germline V and J ends were trimmed by 2 bases and 1 base, with 10 bases remaining between them. There are 14 residues in the CDR3. Germline loops: CDR1 SGHRS, CDR2 YFSETQ. The origin of this receptor is a man in his fifties or sixties in good health and CMV-seronegative. V usage is TRBV5-1 and J usage is TRBJ2-7; D perhaps matches TRBD1 (6 bases). Input material: PBMCs. The CDR3 DNA reads TGCGCCAGCAGCTTTGCTGGACAGTCCTACGAGCAGTACTTC. It yields the protein CASSFAGQSYEQYF. Drawing the rest from reference TRBV5-1 and TRBJ2-7, the complete variable domain is KAGVTQTPRYLIKTRGQQVTLSCSPISGHRSVSWYQQTPGQGLQFLFEYFSETQRNKGNFPGRFSGRQFSNSRSEMNVSTLELGDSALYLCASSFAGQSYEQYFGPGTRLTVT.